This T cell receptor beta chain originates from a study of T cell responses to AZD1222 COVID-19 vaccine. Background on the study: Pooling was applied to second doses at about 4 or about 12 weeks.

Study-wide points: Donors were largely white British and mainly female; clonal diversity was possibly underestimated. At 160-218 and 743-854, vaccine-associated CD4 TCRs were dominant, and they spanned spike. The study reported that nearly half of spike-specific TCRs target unmutated variant regions.

This CDR3 spans 12 amino acids. V gave up 3 bases and J gave up 7 bases, with 7 bases separating them. Germline V CDR1 and CDR2: LNHDA, SQIVND (reference sequence). Data came from immunoSEQ multiplex PCR; TCRdb stores just in-frame clones and leaves some out. The sample lists 140,000 to 150,000 clones; approximately 90% were seen once. Regarding this clone: Its specificity is not known.

This receptor was identified in an adult in good health. The chain has TRBV19 and TRBJ2-1; unclear D gene. The sample consisted of peripheral blood, taken on day 0 of AZD1222 vaccination. The CDR3: CASSIPRNEQFF. The DNA of the CDR3 is TGTGCCAGTAGTATTCCCCGAAATGAGCAGTTCTTC.